This T cell receptor beta chain comes out of a study of cytomegalovirus exposure and HLA in healthy donors. Findings and limits, study-wide: Reportedly, cytomegalovirus status was diagnosed with high sensitivity and specificity.

Points on this clone: What it recognizes is unknown.

CDR3 length: 14 amino acids. V was cut by 4 bases and J by 3 bases, with 14 bases left in between. Germline V lookup: CDR1 SGHRS, CDR2 YFSETQ. The repertoire was sequenced with immunoSEQ multiplex PCR; TCRdb's copy has only in-frame clones and lacks some. Of 76,000 or so clones listed, around 94% were seen once; the top ten hold over 2%. The sample consisted of PBMCs. This clonotype was sampled from a woman between 18 and 29 years old in good health and CMV-seronegative. This chain links TRBV5-1 with TRBJ2-7; D is perhaps TRBD2 (5 bases). CDR3 in DNA: TGCGCCAGCAGCCCCGCGAGGGCGGACTACGAGCAGTACTTC. As protein: CASSPARADYEQYF. Complete variable domain (other parts from reference TRBV5-1 and TRBJ2-7): KAGVTQTPRYLIKTRGQQVTLSCSPISGHRSVSWYQQTPGQGLQFLFEYFSETQRNKGNFPGRFSGRQFSNSRSEMNVSTLELGDSALYLCASSPARADYEQYFGPGTRLTVT.